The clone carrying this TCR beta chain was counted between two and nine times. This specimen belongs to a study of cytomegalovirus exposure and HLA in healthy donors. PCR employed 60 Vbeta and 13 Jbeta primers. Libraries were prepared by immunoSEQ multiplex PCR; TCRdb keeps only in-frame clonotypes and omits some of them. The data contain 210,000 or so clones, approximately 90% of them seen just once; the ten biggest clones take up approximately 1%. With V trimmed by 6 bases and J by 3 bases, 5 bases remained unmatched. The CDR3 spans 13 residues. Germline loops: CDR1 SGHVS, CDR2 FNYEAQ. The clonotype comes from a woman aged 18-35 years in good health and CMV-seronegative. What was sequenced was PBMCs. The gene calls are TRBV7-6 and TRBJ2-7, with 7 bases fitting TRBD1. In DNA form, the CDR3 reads TGTGCCAGCAGTATAGGGACAGACTACGAGCAGTACTTC. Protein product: CASSIGTDYEQYF. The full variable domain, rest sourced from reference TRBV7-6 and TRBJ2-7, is GAGVSQSPRYKVTKRGQDVALRCDPISGHVSLYWYRQALGQGPEFLTYFNYEAQQDKSGLPNDRFSAERPEGSISTLTIQRTEQRDSAMYRCASSIGTDYEQYFGPGTRLTVT.